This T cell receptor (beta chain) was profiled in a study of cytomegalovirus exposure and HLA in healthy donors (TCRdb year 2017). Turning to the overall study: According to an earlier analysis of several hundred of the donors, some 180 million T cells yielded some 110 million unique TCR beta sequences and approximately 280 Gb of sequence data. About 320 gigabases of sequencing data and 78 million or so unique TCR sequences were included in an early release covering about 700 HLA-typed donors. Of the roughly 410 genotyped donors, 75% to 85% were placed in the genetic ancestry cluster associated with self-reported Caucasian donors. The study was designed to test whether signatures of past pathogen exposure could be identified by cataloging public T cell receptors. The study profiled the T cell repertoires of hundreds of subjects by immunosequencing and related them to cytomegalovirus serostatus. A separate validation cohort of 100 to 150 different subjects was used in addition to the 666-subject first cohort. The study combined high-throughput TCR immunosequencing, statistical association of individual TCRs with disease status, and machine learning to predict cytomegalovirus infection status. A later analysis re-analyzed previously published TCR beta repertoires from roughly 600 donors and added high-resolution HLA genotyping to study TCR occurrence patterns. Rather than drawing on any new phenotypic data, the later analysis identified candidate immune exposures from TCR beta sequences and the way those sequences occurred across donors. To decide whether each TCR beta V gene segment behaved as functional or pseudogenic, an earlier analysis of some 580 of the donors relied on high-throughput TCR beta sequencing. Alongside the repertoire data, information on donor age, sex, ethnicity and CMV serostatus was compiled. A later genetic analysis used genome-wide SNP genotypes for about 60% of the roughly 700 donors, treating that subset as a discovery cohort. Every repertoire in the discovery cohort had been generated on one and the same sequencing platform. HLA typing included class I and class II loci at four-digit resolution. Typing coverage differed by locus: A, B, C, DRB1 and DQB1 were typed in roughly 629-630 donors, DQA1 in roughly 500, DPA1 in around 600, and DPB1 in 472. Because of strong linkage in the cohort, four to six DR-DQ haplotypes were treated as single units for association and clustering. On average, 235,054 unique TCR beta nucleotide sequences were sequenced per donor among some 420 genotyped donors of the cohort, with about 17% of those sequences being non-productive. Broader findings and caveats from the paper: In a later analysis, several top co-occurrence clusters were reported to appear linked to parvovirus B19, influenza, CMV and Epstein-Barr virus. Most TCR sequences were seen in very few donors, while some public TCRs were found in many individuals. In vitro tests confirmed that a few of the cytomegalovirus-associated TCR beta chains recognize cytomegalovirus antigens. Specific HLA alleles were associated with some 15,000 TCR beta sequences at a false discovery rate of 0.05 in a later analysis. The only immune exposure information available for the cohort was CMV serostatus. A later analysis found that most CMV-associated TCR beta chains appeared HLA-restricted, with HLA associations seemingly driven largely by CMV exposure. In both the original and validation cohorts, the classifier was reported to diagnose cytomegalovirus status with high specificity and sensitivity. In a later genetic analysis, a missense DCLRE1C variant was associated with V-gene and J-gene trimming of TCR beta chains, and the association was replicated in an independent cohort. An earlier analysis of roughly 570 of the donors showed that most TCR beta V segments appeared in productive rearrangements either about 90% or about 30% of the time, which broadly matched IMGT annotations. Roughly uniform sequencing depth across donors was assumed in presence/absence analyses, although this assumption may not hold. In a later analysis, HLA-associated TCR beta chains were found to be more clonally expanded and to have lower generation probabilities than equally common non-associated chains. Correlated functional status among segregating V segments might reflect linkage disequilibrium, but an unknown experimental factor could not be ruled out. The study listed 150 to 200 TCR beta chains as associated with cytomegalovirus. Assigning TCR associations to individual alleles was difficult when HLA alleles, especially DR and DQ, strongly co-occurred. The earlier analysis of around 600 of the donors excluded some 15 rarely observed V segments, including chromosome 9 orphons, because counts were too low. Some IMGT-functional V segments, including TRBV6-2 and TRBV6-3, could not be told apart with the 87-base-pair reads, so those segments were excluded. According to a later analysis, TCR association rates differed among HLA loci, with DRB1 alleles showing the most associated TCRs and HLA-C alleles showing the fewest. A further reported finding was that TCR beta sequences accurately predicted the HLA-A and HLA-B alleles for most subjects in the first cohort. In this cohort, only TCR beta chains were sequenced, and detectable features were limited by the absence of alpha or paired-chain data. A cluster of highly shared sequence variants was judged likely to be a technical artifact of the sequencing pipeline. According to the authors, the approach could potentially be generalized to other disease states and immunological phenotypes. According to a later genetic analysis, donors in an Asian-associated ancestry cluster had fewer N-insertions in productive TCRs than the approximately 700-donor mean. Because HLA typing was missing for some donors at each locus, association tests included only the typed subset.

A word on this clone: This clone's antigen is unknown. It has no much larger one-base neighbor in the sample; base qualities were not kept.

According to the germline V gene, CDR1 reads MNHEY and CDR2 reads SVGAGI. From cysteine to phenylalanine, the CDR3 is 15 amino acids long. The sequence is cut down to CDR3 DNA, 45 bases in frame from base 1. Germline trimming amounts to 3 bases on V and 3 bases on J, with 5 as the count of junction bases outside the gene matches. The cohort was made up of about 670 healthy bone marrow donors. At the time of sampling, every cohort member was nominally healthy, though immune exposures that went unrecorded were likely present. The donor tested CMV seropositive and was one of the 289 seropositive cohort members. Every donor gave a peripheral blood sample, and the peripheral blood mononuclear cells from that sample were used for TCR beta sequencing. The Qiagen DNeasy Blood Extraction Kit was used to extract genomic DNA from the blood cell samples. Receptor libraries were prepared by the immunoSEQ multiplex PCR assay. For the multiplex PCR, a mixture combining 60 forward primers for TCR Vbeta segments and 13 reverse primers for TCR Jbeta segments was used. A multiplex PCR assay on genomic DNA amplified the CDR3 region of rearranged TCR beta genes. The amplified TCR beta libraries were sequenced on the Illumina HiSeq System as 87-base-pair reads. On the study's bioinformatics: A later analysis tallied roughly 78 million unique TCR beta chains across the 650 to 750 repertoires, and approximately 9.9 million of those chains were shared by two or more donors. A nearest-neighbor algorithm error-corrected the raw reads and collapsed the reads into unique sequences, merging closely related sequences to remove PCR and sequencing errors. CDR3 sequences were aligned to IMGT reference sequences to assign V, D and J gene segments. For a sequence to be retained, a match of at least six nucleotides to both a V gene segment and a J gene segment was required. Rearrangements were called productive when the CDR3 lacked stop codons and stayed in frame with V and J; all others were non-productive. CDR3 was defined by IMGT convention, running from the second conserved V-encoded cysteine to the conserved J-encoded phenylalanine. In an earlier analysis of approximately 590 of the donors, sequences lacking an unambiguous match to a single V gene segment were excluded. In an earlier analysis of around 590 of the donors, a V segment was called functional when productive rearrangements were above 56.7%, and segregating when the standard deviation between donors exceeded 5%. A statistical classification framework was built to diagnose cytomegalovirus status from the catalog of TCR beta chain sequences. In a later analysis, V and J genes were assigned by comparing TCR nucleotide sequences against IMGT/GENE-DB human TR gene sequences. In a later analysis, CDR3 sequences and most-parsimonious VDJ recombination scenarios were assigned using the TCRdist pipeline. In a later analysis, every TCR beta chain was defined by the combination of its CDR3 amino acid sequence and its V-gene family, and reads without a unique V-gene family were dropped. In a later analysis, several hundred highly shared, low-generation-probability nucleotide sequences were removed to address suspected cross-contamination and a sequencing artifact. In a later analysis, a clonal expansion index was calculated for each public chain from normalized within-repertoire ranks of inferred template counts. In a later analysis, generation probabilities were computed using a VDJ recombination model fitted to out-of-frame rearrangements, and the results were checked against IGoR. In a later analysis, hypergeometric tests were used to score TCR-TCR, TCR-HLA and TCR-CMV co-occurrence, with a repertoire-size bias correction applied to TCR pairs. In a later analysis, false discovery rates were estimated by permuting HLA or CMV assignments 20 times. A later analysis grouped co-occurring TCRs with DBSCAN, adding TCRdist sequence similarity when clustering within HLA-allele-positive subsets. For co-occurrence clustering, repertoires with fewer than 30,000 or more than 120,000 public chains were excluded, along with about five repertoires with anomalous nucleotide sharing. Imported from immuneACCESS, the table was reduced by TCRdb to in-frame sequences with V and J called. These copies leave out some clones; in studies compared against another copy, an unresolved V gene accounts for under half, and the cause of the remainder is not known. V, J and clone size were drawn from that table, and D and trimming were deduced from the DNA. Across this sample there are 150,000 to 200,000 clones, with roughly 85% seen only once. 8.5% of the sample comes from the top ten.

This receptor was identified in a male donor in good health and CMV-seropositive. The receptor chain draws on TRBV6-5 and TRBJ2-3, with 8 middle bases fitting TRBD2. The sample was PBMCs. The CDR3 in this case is CASSYGSGSTDTQYF. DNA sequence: TGTGCCAGCAGTTATGGGAGCGGGAGTACAGATACGCAGTATTTT.